This TCR beta chain was recorded in a study of CD8 T cells in Susac syndrome. Random hexamers were used to reverse transcribe 0.5 to 1 ug of RNA. One entry per CDR3 protein results from TCRdb running MiXCR on the immunoSEQ multiplex PCR reads. Of 150,000 to 190,000 distinct CDR3 sequences in the sample, around 96% were seen once. CDR1 MRHNA and CDR2 SNTAGT come from the germline V gene. This CDR3 region has 15 residues. V was shortened by 3 bases and J by 1 base, with 11 bases between the two germline ends. The sequenced material came from CD8+ T cells from PBMCs. This receptor was obtained from a human donor with multiple sclerosis. The chain links TRBV6-4 to TRBJ2-3; no reliable D call. The CDR3 coding sequence is TGTGCCAGCAGTGAACGAAGATCTCGCACAGATACGCAGTATTTT. This sequence encodes CASSERRSRTDTQYF.